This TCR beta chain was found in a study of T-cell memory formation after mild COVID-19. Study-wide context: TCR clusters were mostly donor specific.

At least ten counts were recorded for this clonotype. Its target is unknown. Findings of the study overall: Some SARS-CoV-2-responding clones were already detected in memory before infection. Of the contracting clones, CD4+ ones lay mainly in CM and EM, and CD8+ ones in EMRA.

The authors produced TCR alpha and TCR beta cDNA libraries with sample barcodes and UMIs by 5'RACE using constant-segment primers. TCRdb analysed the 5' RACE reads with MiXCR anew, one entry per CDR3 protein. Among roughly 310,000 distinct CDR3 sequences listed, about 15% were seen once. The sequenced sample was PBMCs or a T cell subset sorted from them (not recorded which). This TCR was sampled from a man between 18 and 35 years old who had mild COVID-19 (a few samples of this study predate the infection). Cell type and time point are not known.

This CDR3 is CASQPRQNTGELFF. CDR3 nucleotide sequence: TGTGCCAGCCAACCGCGACAGAACACCGGGGAGCTGTTTTTT. This sequence joins TRBV6-2 or TRBV6-3 and TRBJ2-2; no definite D call. Between the trimmed V and J ends, which lost 8 bases and 1 base, there was a span of 11 bases. Germline V CDR1 and CDR2: MNHEY, SVGEGT. The CDR3 extends over 14 amino acids.